This T cell receptor beta chain was found in a study of OX40 agonist ivuxolimab in advanced cancers. About the research overall: With ivuxolimab, an agonistic anti-OX40 (CD134) antibody, patients were treated. Enrolled patients in dose escalation had cancers that were hepatocellular carcinoma, melanoma, renal cell or head and neck cancer. Three patients, one with hepatocellular carcinoma and two with cutaneous melanoma, achieved partial responses.

This clone has only one observation. As yet, its antigen is unknown. The table came from immunoSEQ multiplex PCR; TCRdb's copy has only in-frame clones and leaves some out. The sample yields around 97,000 clones, under 85% seen once. The study, taken as a whole, reports: The 0.1-3.0 mg/kg partial responders had among the lowest clonal expansion.

The V gene's germline CDR1 is SGHRS and CDR2 YFSETQ. V lost 6 bases to trimming and J lost 14 bases; unmatched junction nucleotides: 16. The CDR3 extends over 14 amino acids. The sample was CD4+ or CD8+ T cells sorted from blood, taken in a trial of the OX40 agonist ivuxolimab. The sequence was obtained from an adult with an advanced solid tumor such as melanoma, head and neck, liver or kidney cancer. This sequence joins TRBV5-1 and TRBJ2-3; 9 bases line up with TRBD2. The CDR3 here is CASKKAIAGASAYF. CDR3 nucleotides: TGCGCCAGCAAAAAAGCAATAGCGGGGGCTTCAGCGTATTTT.